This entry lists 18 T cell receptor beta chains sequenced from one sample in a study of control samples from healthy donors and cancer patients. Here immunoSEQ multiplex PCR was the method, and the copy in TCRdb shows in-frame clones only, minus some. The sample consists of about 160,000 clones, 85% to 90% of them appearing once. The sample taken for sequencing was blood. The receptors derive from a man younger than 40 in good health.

For the CDR3, the DNA is TGTGCCAGCAGCTTGGGGGGGGCAACCTATGGCTACACCTTC. It translates to CASSLGGATYGYTF. The rearrangement uses TRBV13 and TRBJ1-2; TRBD1 is a possible D gene (6 bases). V lost 3 bases to trimming and J lost 4 bases, with 12 bases between them. This CDR3 has 14 amino acids. Germline CDR1 PRHDT, CDR2 FYEKMQ (reference sequence).

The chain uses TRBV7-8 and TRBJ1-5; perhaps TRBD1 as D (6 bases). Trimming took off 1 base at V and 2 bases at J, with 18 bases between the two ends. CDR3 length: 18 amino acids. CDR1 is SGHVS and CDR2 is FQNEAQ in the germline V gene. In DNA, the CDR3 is TGTGCCAGCAGCTTAGGAACCAGGGGCGATTATGGCAATCAGCCCCAGCATTTT. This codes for CASSLGTRGDYGNQPQHF.

CDR3 nucleotides: TGTGCCAGCAGCCAAACGCGGGGACGGATCGGGGAGCTGTTTTTT. Its translation: CASSQTRGRIGELFF. This chain uses TRBV3-1 (or the pseudogene TRBV3-2) with TRBJ2-2, with D possibly matching TRBD2 (6 bases). Trimming shortened V by 2 bases and J by 7 bases, and 14 bases separated the two germline ends. Germline assignment: CDR1 LGHDT and CDR2 YNNKEL (reference sequence). The CDR3 extends over 15 amino acids.

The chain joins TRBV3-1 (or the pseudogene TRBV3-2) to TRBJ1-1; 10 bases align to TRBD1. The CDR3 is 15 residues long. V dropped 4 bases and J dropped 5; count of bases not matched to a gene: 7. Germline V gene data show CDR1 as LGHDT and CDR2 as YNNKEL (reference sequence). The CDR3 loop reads CASSPDRGQRTEAFF. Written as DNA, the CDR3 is TGTGCCAGCAGCCCCGACAGGGGGCAAAGAACTGAAGCTTTCTTT.

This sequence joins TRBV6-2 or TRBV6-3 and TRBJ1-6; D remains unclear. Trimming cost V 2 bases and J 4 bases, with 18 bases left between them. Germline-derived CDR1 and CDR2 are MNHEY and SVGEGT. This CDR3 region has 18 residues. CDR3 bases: TGTGCCAGCAGTTACGTCACTACTCCCACGATTTATAATTCACCCCTCCACTTT. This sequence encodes CASSYVTTPTIYNSPLHF.

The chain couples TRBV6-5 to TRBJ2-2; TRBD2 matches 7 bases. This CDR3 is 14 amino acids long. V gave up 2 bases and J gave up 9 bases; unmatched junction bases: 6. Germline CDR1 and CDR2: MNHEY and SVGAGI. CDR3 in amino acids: CASSYAGDGRELFF. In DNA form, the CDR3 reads TGTGCCAGCAGTTACGCGGGAGATGGGAGGGAGCTGTTTTTT.

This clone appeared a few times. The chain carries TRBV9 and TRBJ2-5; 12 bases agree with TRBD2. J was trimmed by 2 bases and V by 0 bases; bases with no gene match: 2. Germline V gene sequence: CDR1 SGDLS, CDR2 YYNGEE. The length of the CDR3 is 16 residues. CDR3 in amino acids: CASSVGTSGTQETQYF. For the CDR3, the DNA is TGTGCCAGCAGCGTAGGGACTAGCGGGACTCAAGAGACCCAGTACTTC.

The CDR3 DNA is TGCGCCAGCAGCCAAGTTGTCGCTAGTGCTGAAGCTTTCTTT. This encodes CASSQVVASAEAFF. The chain combines TRBV4-1 with TRBJ1-1, with no clear D. The CDR3 has 14 amino acids. Germline V gene sequence: CDR1 MGHRA, CDR2 YSYEKL. Between the trimmed V and J ends, which lost 1 base and 6 bases, there was a span of 12 bases.

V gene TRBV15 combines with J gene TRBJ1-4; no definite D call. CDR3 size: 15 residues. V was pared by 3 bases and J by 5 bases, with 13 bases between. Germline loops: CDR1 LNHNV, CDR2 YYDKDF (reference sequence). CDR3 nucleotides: TGTGCCACCAGCAGGGACTACAGTCCGAATGAAAAACTGTTTTTT. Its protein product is CATSRDYSPNEKLFF.

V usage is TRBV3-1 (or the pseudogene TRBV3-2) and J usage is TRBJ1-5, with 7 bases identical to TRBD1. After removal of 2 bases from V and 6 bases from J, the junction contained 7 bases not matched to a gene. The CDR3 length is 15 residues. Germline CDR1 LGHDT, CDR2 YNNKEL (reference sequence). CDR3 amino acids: CASSQNRGSGQPQHF. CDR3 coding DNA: TGTGCCAGCAGCCAAAACAGGGGATCGGGTCAGCCCCAGCATTTT.

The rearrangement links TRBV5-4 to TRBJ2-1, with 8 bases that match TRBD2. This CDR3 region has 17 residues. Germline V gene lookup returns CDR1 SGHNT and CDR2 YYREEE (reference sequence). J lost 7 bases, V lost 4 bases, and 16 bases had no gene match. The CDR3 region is CASSPGITGGPGNEQFF. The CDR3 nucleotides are TGTGCCAGCAGCCCTGGCATAACGGGAGGGCCTGGGAATGAGCAGTTCTTC.

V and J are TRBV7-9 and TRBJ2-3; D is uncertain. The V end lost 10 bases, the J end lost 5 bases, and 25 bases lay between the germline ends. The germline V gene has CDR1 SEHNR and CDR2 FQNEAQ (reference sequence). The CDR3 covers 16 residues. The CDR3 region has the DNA TGTGCCACCAAACCCTCCCTTACCACTCAGCTAGATACGCAGTATTTT. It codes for CATKPSLTTQLDTQYF.

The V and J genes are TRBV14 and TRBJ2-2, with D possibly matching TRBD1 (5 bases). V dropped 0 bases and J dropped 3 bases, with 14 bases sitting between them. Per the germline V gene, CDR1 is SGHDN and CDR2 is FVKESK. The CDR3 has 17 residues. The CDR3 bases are TGTGCCAGCAGCCAAGATCTGGGGCGGAGATACACCGGGGAGCTGTTTTTT. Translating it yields CASSQDLGRRYTGELFF. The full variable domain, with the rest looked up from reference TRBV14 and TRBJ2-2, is EAGVTQFPSHSVIEKGQTVTLRCDPISGHDNLYWYRRVMGKEIKFLLHFVKESKQDESGMPNNRFLAERTGGTYSTLKVQPAELEDSGVYFCASSQDLGRRYTGELFFGEGSRLTVL.

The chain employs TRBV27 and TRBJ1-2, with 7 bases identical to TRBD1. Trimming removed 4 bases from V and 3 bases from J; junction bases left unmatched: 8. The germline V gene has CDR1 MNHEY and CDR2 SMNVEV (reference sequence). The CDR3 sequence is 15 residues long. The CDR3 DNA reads TGTGCCAGCAGTTCAAATCAGGGGGGTCACTATGGCTACACCTTC. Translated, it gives CASSSNQGGHYGYTF.

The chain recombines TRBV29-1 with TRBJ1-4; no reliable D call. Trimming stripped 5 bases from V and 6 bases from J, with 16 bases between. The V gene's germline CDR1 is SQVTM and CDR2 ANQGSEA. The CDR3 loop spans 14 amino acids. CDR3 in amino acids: CSVIIPTPHEKLFF. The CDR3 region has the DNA TGCAGCGTTATTATCCCTACCCCCCATGAAAAACTGTTTTTT.

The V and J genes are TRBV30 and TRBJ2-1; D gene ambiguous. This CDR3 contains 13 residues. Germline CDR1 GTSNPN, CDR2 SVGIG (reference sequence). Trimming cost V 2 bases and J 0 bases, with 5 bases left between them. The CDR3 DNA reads TGTGCCTGGAGTATAGGCTCCTACAATGAGCAGTTCTTC. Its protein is CAWSIGSYNEQFF.

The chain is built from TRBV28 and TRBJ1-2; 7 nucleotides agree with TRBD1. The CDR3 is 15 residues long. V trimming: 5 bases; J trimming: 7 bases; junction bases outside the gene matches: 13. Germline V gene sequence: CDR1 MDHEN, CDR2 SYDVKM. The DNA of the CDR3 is TGTGCCAGCAGTCCGACCACCACAGGGGCGATTGGCTACACCTTC. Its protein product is CASSPTTTGAIGYTF.

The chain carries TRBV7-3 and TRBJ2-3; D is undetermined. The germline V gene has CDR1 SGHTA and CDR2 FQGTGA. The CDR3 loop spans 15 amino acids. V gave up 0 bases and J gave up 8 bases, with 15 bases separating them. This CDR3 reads CASSLTADPQGTQYF. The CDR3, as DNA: TGTGCCAGCAGCTTAACAGCTGACCCGCAAGGTACGCAGTATTTT.